The clone carrying this T cell receptor (beta chain) was counted once. The antigen remains unidentified. Profiled with immunoSEQ multiplex PCR; TCRdb holds only in-frame clones, not every one. The sample has about 220,000 clones; approximately 90% are singletons. Treatment described: some 20 received Ad26.COV2.S at low or high dose, single or two shots; about 5 received placebo; per-sample allocation not given. Collection of the samples took place on day 63 after the first injection of vaccine or placebo. This entry comes from a study of Ad26.COV2.S vaccination and SARS-CoV-2 variants. Study-level findings and limits: Substantial breadth in spike-specific CD8+ and CD4+ T cell responses was reportedly seen after vaccination. Responses of T cells in total may have been underestimated by the TCR breadth and depth analyses.

The CDR3 length is 13 residues. Between the trimmed V and J ends, which lost 2 bases and 6 bases, there was a span of 8 bases. CDR1 MNHNS and CDR2 SASEGT come from the germline V gene. The TCR sequence derives from a person between 18 and 65 years old who received the Ad26.COV2.S COVID-19 vaccine or a placebo. V usage is TRBV6-1 and J usage is TRBJ2-1; possible D gene TRBD1, 5 bases. Sequencing was performed on peripheral blood, taken in a trial of Ad26.COV2.S vaccine versus placebo. CDR3 DNA: TGTGCCAGCAGTGAAAACAGGCGCAATGAGCAGTTCTTC. Translated, it gives CASSENRRNEQFF.